A selection of T cell receptor beta chains follows, all from one sample in a study of T cell responses to AZD1222 COVID-19 vaccine. Sequenced by immunoSEQ multiplex PCR; TCRdb stores in-frame clones only, minus some. The data hold 100,000 or so clones, with approximately 91% observed a single time. Material: peripheral blood, obtained on day 0 of AZD1222 vaccination. These receptors all stem from an adult in good health. Both conserved end residues are part of each CDR3. Fields, in order: clone size, D gene, J gene, V gene, CDR3 protein, CDR3 DNA. A D gene is named only where the DNA matches it firmly. Rows give clone size only sometimes, using once, few, many, or a class for an expanded clone.

>.|TRBD2|TRBJ2-1|TRBV7-2
CASSVFAGGTYNEQFF
TGTGCCAGCAGCGTATTTGCGGGAGGGACCTACAATGAGCAGTTCTTC
>.|TRBD2|TRBJ2-7|TRBV6-1
CASSVRLAGYPYEQYF
TGTGCCAGCAGTGTCAGACTAGCGGGATATCCCTACGAGCAGTACTTC
>.|.|TRBJ2-5|TRBV11-2
CASSLDGFETQYF
TGTGCCAGCAGCTTAGATGGGTTCGAGACCCAGTACTTC
>.|.|TRBJ2-5|TRBV30
CAGHIRGGETQYF
TGTGCCGGACACATAAGGGGTGGAGAGACCCAGTACTTC
>few|.|TRBJ1-6|TRBV6-5
CASLLDSSNSPLHF
TGTGCCAGCCTCCTGGACAGCTCCAATTCACCCCTCCACTTT
>.|TRBD2|TRBJ2-5|TRBV5-6
CASSPAGLAGETQYF
TGTGCCAGCAGCCCCGCCGGGCTAGCGGGGGAGACCCAGTACTTC
>.|TRBD1|TRBJ2-2|TRBV6-4
CASSDGQTGTGELFF
TGTGCCAGCAGTGATGGCCAGACAGGGACCGGGGAGCTGTTTTTT
>.|.|TRBJ2-1|TRBV29-1
CSVDEGNEQFF
TGCAGCGTTGACGAGGGAAATGAGCAGTTCTTC
>.|.|TRBJ2-7|TRBV18
CASSPGLPTSSYEQYF
TGTGCCAGCTCCCCGGGCCTACCAACAAGCTCCTACGAGCAGTACTTC
>.|.|TRBJ1-5|TRBV6-5
CASTGPSNQPQHF
TGTGCCAGCACTGGGCCCTCCAATCAGCCCCAGCATTTT
>.|.|TRBJ2-7|TRBV7-8
CASSLLDYEQYF
TGTGCCAGCAGCTTACTAGATTACGAGCAGTACTTC
>.|TRBD1|TRBJ1-1|TRBV29-1
CSGLLPGTGVNTEAFF
TGCAGCGGCCTATTACCTGGGACAGGAGTGAACACTGAAGCTTTCTTT
>.|.|TRBJ1-5|TRBV28
CASSFGNAANQPQHF
TGTGCCAGCAGTTTCGGGAATGCGGCCAATCAGCCCCAGCATTTT
>few|.|TRBJ1-3|TRBV6-1
CASSEDWGGWRNTIYF
TGTGCCAGCAGTGAAGATTGGGGGGGCTGGAGGAACACCATATATTTT
>.|.|TRBJ1-6|TRBV3-1/TRBV3-2
CASSRESNSPLHF
TGTGCCAGCAGCCGGGAATCTAATTCACCCCTCCACTTT
>.|.|TRBJ1-1|TRBV28
CASSQGRVVTEAFF
TGTGCCAGCAGCCAGGGACGGGTAGTCACTGAAGCTTTCTTT
>few|.|TRBJ1-5|TRBV7-2
CASNTRGGGQPQHF
TGTGCCAGCAACACGCGCGGGGGTGGTCAGCCCCAGCATTTT
>.|.|TRBJ1-1|TRBV9
CASSVGRNTEAFF
TGTGCCAGCAGCGTAGGCAGGAACACTGAAGCTTTCTTT
>.|.|TRBJ2-7|TRBV28
CASSSRATLTTYEQYF
TGTGCCAGCAGCTCCCGGGCCACGCTAACAACGTACGAGCAGTACTTC
>.|TRBD1|TRBJ2-7|TRBV6-4
CASRTLGQGYHEQYF
TGTGCCAGCAGGACTCTGGGACAGGGATACCACGAGCAGTACTTC
>once|TRBD1|TRBJ1-3|TRBV19
CASSHTGDALGNTIYF
TGTGCCAGTAGCCATACAGGGGACGCGCTCGGGAACACCATATATTTT
>.|.|TRBJ1-4|TRBV30
CAWSARRTATNEKLFF
TGTGCCTGGAGTGCGCGGAGAACTGCAACTAATGAAAAACTGTTTTTT
>.|TRBD2|TRBJ2-7|TRBV28
CASSDFDLAGGPGEQYF
TGTGCCAGCAGTGATTTTGACCTAGCGGGTGGGCCGGGAGAGCAGTACTTC
>.|TRBD2|TRBJ2-7|TRBV6-5
CASGTGTSGYEQYF
TGTGCCAGCGGCACCGGGACTAGCGGTTACGAGCAGTACTTC
>.|.|TRBJ2-5|TRBV6-5
CASSYSRGAVQETQYF
TGTGCCAGCAGTTACTCGAGAGGGGCAGTCCAAGAGACCCAGTACTTC
>few|.|TRBJ1-3|TRBV7-9
CASSLMASANSGNTIYF
TGTGCCAGCAGCTTAATGGCGAGCGCAAACTCTGGAAACACCATATATTTT
>.|.|TRBJ1-2|TRBV5-5
CASSPSGSYYGYTF
TGTGCCAGCAGCCCCTCCGGGTCCTACTATGGCTACACCTTC
>.|TRBD1|TRBJ1-1|TRBV7-3
CASSLMGTGSEAFF
TGTGCCAGCAGCTTAATGGGGACAGGGTCTGAAGCTTTCTTT
>once|TRBD1|TRBJ1-2|TRBV25-1
CASSGQGASNGYTF
TGTGCCAGCAGTGGGCAGGGGGCTTCAAATGGCTACACCTTC
>.|.|TRBJ1-4|TRBV18
CASSPAGQGWEKLFF
TGTGCCAGCTCACCAGCGGGCCAGGGCTGGGAAAAACTGTTTTTT
>.|.|TRBJ2-1|TRBV5-1
CASSLARDKNNEQFF
TGCGCCAGCAGCTTGGCCCGGGATAAGAACAATGAGCAGTTCTTC
>.|.|TRBJ1-1|TRBV5-6
CASSFRAAELNTEAFF
TGTGCCAGCAGCTTTAGGGCCGCGGAGTTGAACACTGAAGCTTTCTTT
>.|.|TRBJ1-2|TRBV9
CASSVGLTNYGYTF
TGTGCCAGCAGCGTAGGGCTTACTAACTATGGCTACACCTTC
>.|.|TRBJ1-6|TRBV30
CAWSRATAGNSPLHF
TGTGCCTGGAGCCGGGCGACAGCTGGCAATTCACCCCTCCACTTT
>.|.|TRBJ2-7|TRBV28
CASREDRDGNEQYF
TGTGCCAGCAGGGAGGACCGGGATGGGAACGAGCAGTACTTC
>.|.|TRBJ1-5|TRBV16
CASSRVRDQPQHF
TGTGCCAGCAGCCGAGTTAGGGATCAGCCCCAGCATTTT
>.|.|TRBJ1-6|TRBV18
CASSPGGRGSPLHF
TGTGCCAGCTCACCGGGGGGAAGAGGATCACCCCTCCACTTT
>.|.|TRBJ2-1|TRBV7-3
CASSLSRDIRLYNEQFF
TGTGCCAGCAGCTTAAGCCGGGACATACGACTCTACAATGAGCAGTTCTTC
>.|.|TRBJ1-2|TRBV27
CASSQGYGYTF
TGTGCCAGCAGTCAGGGCTATGGCTACACCTTC
>.|.|TRBJ1-3|TRBV19
CASSIKTETGNTIYF
TGTGCCAGTAGTATAAAGACAGAAACTGGAAACACCATATATTTT
>.|.|TRBJ2-3|TRBV25-1
CASNRGTDTQYF
TGTGCCAGCAATCGGGGCACAGATACGCAGTATTTT
>once|.|TRBJ1-1|TRBV30
CAWSVHLRDTEAFF
TGTGCCTGGAGTGTACATTTGAGGGACACTGAAGCTTTCTTT
>.|TRBD2|TRBJ2-7|TRBV4-1
CASSQDGLAGANSYEQYF
TGCGCCAGCAGCCAAGACGGACTAGCGGGAGCGAACTCCTACGAGCAGTACTTC
>once|TRBD1|TRBJ2-7|TRBV28
CASRKDRGASYEQYF
TGTGCCAGCAGGAAGGACAGGGGTGCCTCCTACGAGCAGTACTTC
>.|TRBD2|TRBJ2-3|TRBV7-3
CASRTMGREYTDTQYF
TGTGCCAGCAGGACCATGGGGCGGGAGTACACAGATACGCAGTATTTT
>.|.|TRBJ1-1|TRBV5-1
CASSLGGRNTEAFF
TGCGCCAGCAGCTTGGGAGGGCGGAACACTGAAGCTTTCTTT
>.|.|TRBJ1-2|TRBV29-1
CSVERGSQDPTYGYTF
TGCAGCGTTGAGAGGGGTTCGCAGGACCCGACCTATGGCTACACCTTC
>.|TRBD2|TRBJ2-1|TRBV6-4
CASRATSGGYNEQFF
TGTGCCAGCAGAGCTACTAGCGGGGGCTACAATGAGCAGTTCTTC
>.|.|TRBJ1-3|TRBV5-1
CASSLARQAAGNTIYF
TGCGCCAGCAGCTTGGCGCGACAGGCGGCCGGAAACACCATATATTTT
>few|TRBD2|TRBJ2-1|TRBV7-2
CASSERSLLAGGYNEQFF
TGTGCCAGCAGCGAACGAAGCCTCCTAGCGGGAGGTTACAATGAGCAGTTCTTC
>.|.|TRBJ1-2|TRBV20-1
CSASRDNSVSGYTF
TGCAGTGCTAGTAGGGACAACAGCGTAAGTGGCTACACCTTC
>.|TRBD1|TRBJ1-5|TRBV7-3
CASSFGQGSPQHF
TGTGCCAGCAGCTTCGGACAGGGGTCACCCCAGCATTTT